What follows is one TCR beta chain and its context. Its target is unknown. Other DNA sequences in the sample encode the same CDR3. The CDR3 has 12 residues. Sequenced by immunoSEQ multiplex PCR; TCRdb stores in-frame clones only, minus some. The repertoire holds around 1.9 million clones, with 85% to 95% as singletons. The source of the sample is a study of shared clonotypes between healthy human individuals. Study-level information: Every donor yielded three CD4 naive, three CD4 memory, two CD8 naive and one CD8 memory plate. General study points: The sole specimen, blood, was sampled, and tissue repertoires likely differ. Memory subsets generally showed smaller estimated richness than naive subsets did.

Naive CD8 populations comprised CD45RO-negative cells positively selected for CCR7, excluding terminally differentiated effector memory CD45RA+ cells. Sequencing used naive CD8+ T cells from PBMCs. This TCR derives from a man between 18 and 29 years old in good health. Some clones in this sample may be carry-over from other donors' samples. This chain links TRBV21-1 with TRBJ2-7; the D call in the table, TRBD2, was not verified against the DNA. TRBV21-1 is tagged as a pseudogene. The CDR3, as DNA: TGTGCCAGCAGCAAAGTCGCCTACGAGCAGTACTTC. Amino acids: CASSKVAYEQYF.